Detailed here is one T cell receptor beta chain. This entry is derived from a study of blood T cell repertoires in COVID-19. About the research overall: The United States, Italy and Spain supplied acute and convalescent COVID-19 samples. The cDNA or gDNA used as material had been derived from T cells, B-cell-depleted T cells, or PBMCs.

Patients from Seattle were sampled longitudinally, starting during active infection. The V end lost 4 bases, the J end lost 3 bases, and 10 bases lay between the germline ends. Germline V gives CDR1 SGHRS, CDR2 YFSETQ. This CDR3 region has 14 residues. Here immunoSEQ multiplex PCR was the method, and the copy in TCRdb shows in-frame clones only, minus some. The top ten hold under 3% of the sample, which has approximately 150,000 clones, approximately 86% seen once. This receptor was taken from a woman older than 75 with COVID-19, enrolled during active disease. V and J are TRBV5-1 and TRBJ1-4; a possible D gene is TRBD1 (6 bases). The sequenced sample was peripheral blood. The CDR3 bases are TGCGCCAGCAGCACCGGACAGCCTAATGAAAAACTGTTTTTT. It yields the protein CASSTGQPNEKLFF.